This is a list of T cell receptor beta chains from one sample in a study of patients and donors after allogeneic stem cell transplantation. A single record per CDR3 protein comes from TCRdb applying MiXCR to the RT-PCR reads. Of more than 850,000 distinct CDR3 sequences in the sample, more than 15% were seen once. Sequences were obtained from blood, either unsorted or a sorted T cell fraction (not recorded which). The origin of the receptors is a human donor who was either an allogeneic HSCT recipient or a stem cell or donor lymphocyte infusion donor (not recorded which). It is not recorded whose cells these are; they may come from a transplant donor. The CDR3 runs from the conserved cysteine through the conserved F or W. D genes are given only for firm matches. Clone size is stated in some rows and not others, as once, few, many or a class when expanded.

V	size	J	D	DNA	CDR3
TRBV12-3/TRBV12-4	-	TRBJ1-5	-	TGTGCCAGCAGTCCTAATCCAGGGTATAATCAGCCCCAGCATTTT	CASSPNPGYNQPQHF
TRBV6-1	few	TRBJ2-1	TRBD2	TGTGCCAGCAGTGAAGCTGGTCTAGCGGACTACAATGAGCAGTTCTTC	CASSEAGLADYNEQFF
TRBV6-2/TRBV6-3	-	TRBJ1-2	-	TGTGCCAGCAGCGCCGGACTAGTGGGCTATGGCTACACCTTC	CASSAGLVGYGYTF
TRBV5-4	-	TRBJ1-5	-	TGTGCCAGCAGCTCAGGGCAGACCCAGCCCCAGCATTTT	CASSSGQTQPQHF
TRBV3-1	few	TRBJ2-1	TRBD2	TGTGCCAGCAGCCAAGAGGTATTAGGAGCGGGAGTTGGAAATGAGCAGTTCTTC	CASSQEVLGAGVGNEQFF
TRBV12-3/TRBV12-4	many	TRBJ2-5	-	TGTGCCAGCAGTTTAACAGAGACCCAGTACTTC	CASSLTETQYF
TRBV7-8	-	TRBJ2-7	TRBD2	TGTGCTACCTCACTCCGGGGGGGGAAGAATGGCGAGCAGTACTTC	CATSLRGGKNGEQYF
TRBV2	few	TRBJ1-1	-	TGTGCCAGCAGTGAGTGGGACTCTGAAGCTTTCTTT	CASSEWDSEAFF
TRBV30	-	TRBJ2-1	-	TGTGCCTGGAGCCACAGTCCGGGCTATGAGCAGTTCTTC	CAWSHSPGYEQFF
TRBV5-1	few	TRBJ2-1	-	TGCGCCAGCAGCTTGGGCACTGGCGCGAGCTCCTACAATGAGCAGTTCTTC	CASSLGTGASSYNEQFF
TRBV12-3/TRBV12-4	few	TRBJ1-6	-	TGTGCCAGCAGTTTGTCTAGTCCTCCTTCACCCCTCCACTTT	CASSLSSPPSPLHF
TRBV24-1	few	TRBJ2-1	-	TGTGCCACCAGTGACCCGGGACGACACAATGAGCAGTTCTTC	CATSDPGRHNEQFF
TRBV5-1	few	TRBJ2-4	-	TGCGCCAGCAGCCCGCCAGGAGACATTCAGTACTTC	CASSPPGDIQYF
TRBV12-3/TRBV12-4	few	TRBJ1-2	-	TGTGCCAGCAGTTCCCTAATCGTCAGGGGACGTGGCTACACCTTC	CASSSLIVRGRGYTF
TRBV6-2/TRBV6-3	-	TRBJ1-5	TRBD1	TGTGCCAGCCGGGACAGGGGTTTCAGTCAGCCCCAGCATTTT	CASRDRGFSQPQHF
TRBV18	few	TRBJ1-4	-	TGTGCCAGCTCACCAACTCGGAATAATGAAAAACTGTTTTTT	CASSPTRNNEKLFF
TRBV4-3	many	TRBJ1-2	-	TGCGCCAGCAGCCTCAGGACAGCTGGCTACACCTTC	CASSLRTAGYTF
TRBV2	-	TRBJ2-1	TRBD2	TGTGCCAGCAACGGCGGGGGGGGCTCCTACAATGAGCAGTTCTTC	CASNGGGGSYNEQFF
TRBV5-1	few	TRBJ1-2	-	TGCGCCAGCAGCTTGGACAGCTCTCAGAGGGGTGGCTACACCTTC	CASSLDSSQRGGYTF
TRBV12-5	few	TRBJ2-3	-	TGTGCTAGCCTTGGGACAGATACGCAGTATTTT	CASLGTDTQYF
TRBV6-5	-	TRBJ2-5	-	TGTGCCAGCAGTTACTCCCGGGGCCTTAACCAAGAGACCCAGTACTTC	CASSYSRGLNQETQYF
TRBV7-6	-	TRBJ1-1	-	TGTGCCAGCAGCTTAGGAACACAGGGGAACACTGAAGCTTTCTTT	CASSLGTQGNTEAFF
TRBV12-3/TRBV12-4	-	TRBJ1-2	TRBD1	TGTGCCAGCAGTACCACAGGGGTGGTGGACTATGGCTACACCTTC	CASSTTGVVDYGYTF
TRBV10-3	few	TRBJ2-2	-	TGTGCCATCAGTACAGGGGACGGGGGCACCGGGGAGCTGTTTTTT	CAISTGDGGTGELFF
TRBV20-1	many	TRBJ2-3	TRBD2	TGCAGTTGCGGCGGGGGGGCAGATACGCAGTATTTT	CSCGGGADTQYF
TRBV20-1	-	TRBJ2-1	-	TGCAGTGCTAAAGGGGCAGGGGATTACAATGAGCAGTTCTTC	CSAKGAGDYNEQFF
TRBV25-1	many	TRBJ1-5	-	TGTGCCAGCAGTGACGGGGCTAGAAATCAGCCCCAGCATTTT	CASSDGARNQPQHF
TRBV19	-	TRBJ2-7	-	TGTGCCAGTAGAAAACCTGCGACTAGGGCCCACTACGAGCAGTACTTC	CASRKPATRAHYEQYF
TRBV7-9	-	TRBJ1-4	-	TGTGCCAGCAGCGCCGCTGGCAGTAATGAAAAACTGTTTTTT	CASSAAGSNEKLFF
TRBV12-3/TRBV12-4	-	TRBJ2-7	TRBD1	TGTGCCAGCACTAAGGACAGGGTCTACGAGCAGTACTTC	CASTKDRVYEQYF
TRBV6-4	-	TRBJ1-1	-	TGTGCCAGCAGTGAGGATGGGTACACTGAAGCTTTCTTT	CASSEDGYTEAFF
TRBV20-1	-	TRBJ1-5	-	TGCAGTGTCGTGCGCGATCAGCCCCAGCATTTT	CSVVRDQPQHF
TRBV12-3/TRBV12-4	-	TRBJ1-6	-	TGTGCCAGCAGTTTCGAGGCCGGGATGAGTTCACCCCTCCACTTT	CASSFEAGMSSPLHF
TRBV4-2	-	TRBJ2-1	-	TGTGCCAGCAGCCTCGTATCACTAGGCCCCTCCAATGAGCAGTTCTTC	CASSLVSLGPSNEQFF
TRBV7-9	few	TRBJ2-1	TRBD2	TGTGCCAGCAGCTTAGGGTGGAGTAGCGGGGAGTTCTTC	CASSLGWSSGEFF
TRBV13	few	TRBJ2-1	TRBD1	TGTGCCAGCAGCTACAGGCCCCCCGGGACAGGGGACCCCAATGAGCAGTTCTTC	CASSYRPPGTGDPNEQFF
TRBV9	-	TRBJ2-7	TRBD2	TGTGCCAGCAGCGTCGGGACTAGCGGATACTACGAGCAGTACTTC	CASSVGTSGYYEQYF
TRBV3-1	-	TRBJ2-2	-	TGTGCCAGCAGCCAAGGTCGTACAGCCAAGAACACCGGGGAGCTGTTTTTT	CASSQGRTAKNTGELFF
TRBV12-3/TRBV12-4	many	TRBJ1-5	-	TGTGCCAGCAGTTCGTTTGGCAGAAGCAATCAGCCCCAGCATTTT	CASSSFGRSNQPQHF
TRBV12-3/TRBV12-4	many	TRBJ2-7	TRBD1	TGTGCCAGCAGCCCCCGGTCAGGACAGGGCAATTACGAGCAGTACTTC	CASSPRSGQGNYEQYF
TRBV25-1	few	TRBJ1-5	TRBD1	TGTGCCAGCAGTGAATCGGAAACTGGGAGGGGGCCGAATCAGCCCCAGCATTTT	CASSESETGRGPNQPQHF
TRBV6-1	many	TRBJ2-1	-	TGTGCCAGCAGTGCACCGGGACGGGGGTACAATGAGCAGTTCTTC	CASSAPGRGYNEQFF
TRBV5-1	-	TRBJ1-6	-	TGCGCCAGCCGAACGGAATTTTCACCCCTCCACTTT	CASRTEFSPLHF
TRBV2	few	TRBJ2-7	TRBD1	TGTGCCAGCAGTGACCGGACAGGGAGGAAGCAGTACTTC	CASSDRTGRKQYF
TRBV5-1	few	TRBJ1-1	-	TGCGCCAGCAGCCCCCCGGTAGGAGGTTGGGGGAACACTGAAGCTTTCTTT	CASSPPVGGWGNTEAFF
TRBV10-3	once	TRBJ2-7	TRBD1	TGTGCCATCGCTCTCAGGGGGAATTACGAGCAGTACTTC	CAIALRGNYEQYF
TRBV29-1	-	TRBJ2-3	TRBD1	TGCAGCGTTGAGGGGGACAGCACATTCACAGATACGCAGTATTTT	CSVEGDSTFTDTQYF
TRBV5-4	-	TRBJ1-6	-	TGTGCCAGCAGCTCCGGCGGGTGGGGTTCACCCCTCCACTTT	CASSSGGWGSPLHF
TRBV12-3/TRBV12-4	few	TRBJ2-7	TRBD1	TGTGCCAGCAGTTACCCCCCGGGACAGGACTCCTACGAGCAGTACTTC	CASSYPPGQDSYEQYF